This T cell receptor (beta chain) appears in the sequencing data of a study of control samples from healthy donors and cancer patients. Trimming cost V 7 bases and J 2 bases; bases outside gene matches: 3. CDR1 and CDR2 (germline): SGHTA, FQGNSA. The CDR3 extends over 14 amino acids. Data came from immunoSEQ multiplex PCR; TCRdb stores just in-frame clones and leaves some out. The sample contains around 97,000 clones, about 89% of which appear only once. The source material was PBMCs. The TCR was taken from a man in his sixties with lung cancer. The chain links TRBV7-2 to TRBJ2-7, with 12 bases that match TRBD2. Here the CDR3 reads CASTRLAGAYEQYF. The CDR3 region has the DNA TGTGCCAGCACCCGACTAGCGGGGGCCTACGAGCAGTACTTC.